This record covers a single TCR beta chain. In this sample, this clone turned up once. What antigen it recognizes has not been identified. The sample holds no much larger clone one base away, and base qualities are not on file. This entry belongs to a study of blood T cell repertoires in COVID-19 (dated by TCRdb to about 2020). For the wider study: Samples from collaborators originated in the United States, Italy and Spain and spanned both the acute and convalescent phases of COVID-19. The material from the prospective study consisted of cDNA or gDNA derived from T cells, B-cell-depleted T cells, or PBMCs. Subjects who had been exposed to COVID-19, were actively infected with it, or had recovered from it provided the deeply sampled blood TCRbeta repertoires that made up the dataset. The repertoires were released in a freely available public database meant as a resource for research on the immune response to SARS-CoV-2. The samples were drawn from the first 160 participants of the ongoing ImmuneRACE study and from some 1,300 subjects provided by 6 global collaborators. A de-identified subject ID, COVID-19 status, age in years and sex were almost always included in the sample metadata. Where HLA class I and class II types were available, the types were taken from metadata supplied by the sample provider, not from assay-based typing.

From a lookup of the germline V gene, CDR1 and CDR2 are MGHDK and SYGVNS. From the cysteine through the phenylalanine, the CDR3 covers 14 amino acids. This entry keeps only the CDR3 DNA: 42 bases, framed from base 1. V and J are truncated by 3 bases and 4 bases respectively, leaving an intervening sequence of 12 bases. Participants in the prospective study were aged roughly 18 to 100 years, lived in under 30 United States geographic areas, and enrolled through a virtual design. In the prospective study, cohorts were assigned on the basis of participant-reported clinical history obtained from a screening survey and a study questionnaire. Exposed participants had been in contact with someone with a PCR-confirmed or clinician-diagnosed COVID-19 case within 2 weeks of study entry. Mobile phlebotomists in the prospective study collected whole blood, serum and a nasopharyngeal or oropharyngeal swab from every participant. Over an approximately 2-month period, participants in the prospective study had the option of providing additional blood draws and questionnaires. Before DNA extraction, prospective study blood samples were shipped either frozen or at room temperature.

Summary of the overall study and its limitations: How much clinical and demographic metadata was included differed by source and by participant, and the metadata was provided uncurated.

TCRbeta CDR3 regions were amplified from genomic DNA using the immunoSEQ Assay, a bias-controlled multiplex PCR. The study's own analysis went as follows. Within the assay, amplification of reference gene primers was used to estimate how many nucleated cells each sample contained. To quantify the absolute abundance of each unique TCRbeta CDR3 rearrangement, sequence reads were collapsed and filtered. For each sample, productive Simpson clonality was calculated as the square root of Simpson's diversity index over productive rearrangements. What TCRdb holds here is the immuneACCESS table cut down to in-frame rearrangements. Part of the clones is not present; checked against another copy, under half of the missing clones reflect an unresolved V gene, and the others are unexplained. D and trimming were read from the DNA, whereas the V and J calls and clone size are those reported in that table. Within this sample are 150,000 or so clones, with around four fifths of them counted one time only. The ten largest clones add up to over 4% of the sample.

Sequencing input: PBMCs or T cells enriched from blood (not recorded which). The TCR was taken from a man in his 70s who had been exposed to COVID-19. Recombination joined TRBV25-1 with TRBJ1-2; perhaps TRBD1 is the D gene, with 5 bases matching. In nucleotides, the sequence is TGTGCCAGCAGTGACTCGCGGGGGGTCTATGGCTACACCTTC. Its product reads: CASSDSRGVYGYTF.